This paragraph reports one T cell receptor beta chain. The antigen remains unidentified. These data belong to a study of blood T cells in healthy people across ages. Overall study findings and caveats: Total diversity from one million sequenced T cells was likely underestimated. Naive T cell percentage showed a strong correlation with TCR beta diversity. In long-lived donors, naive CD4+ cell counts and diversity exceeded those of aged donors.

Combining a sample-barcoded 5' primer with a J-beta primer mix, a second PCR ran for roughly 7 to 12 cycles. A single record per CDR3 protein comes from TCRdb applying MiXCR to the 5' RACE reads. The sample shows 910,000 or so distinct CDR3 sequences, roughly 47% of them seen only once. V was shortened by 6 bases and J by 4 bases, with 13 bases between the two germline ends. Germline V gene data show CDR1 as SEHNR and CDR2 as FQNEAQ (reference sequence). The CDR3 runs to 14 residues. This sequence originates from an older woman in good health. Sample: blood. The chain links TRBV7-9 to TRBJ2-1; maybe TRBD1 (6 bases). The CDR3 reads CASRRDTKYNEQFF. The CDR3 coding sequence is TGTGCCAGCAGGAGGGACACTAAGTACAATGAGCAGTTCTTC. Variable domain in full (rest from reference TRBV7-9 and TRBJ2-1): DTGVSQNPRHKITKRGQNVTFRCDPISEHNRLYWYRQTLGQGPEFLTYFQNEAQLEKSRLLSDRFSAERPKGSFSTLEIQRTEQGDSAMYLCASRRDTKYNEQFFGPGTRLTVL.